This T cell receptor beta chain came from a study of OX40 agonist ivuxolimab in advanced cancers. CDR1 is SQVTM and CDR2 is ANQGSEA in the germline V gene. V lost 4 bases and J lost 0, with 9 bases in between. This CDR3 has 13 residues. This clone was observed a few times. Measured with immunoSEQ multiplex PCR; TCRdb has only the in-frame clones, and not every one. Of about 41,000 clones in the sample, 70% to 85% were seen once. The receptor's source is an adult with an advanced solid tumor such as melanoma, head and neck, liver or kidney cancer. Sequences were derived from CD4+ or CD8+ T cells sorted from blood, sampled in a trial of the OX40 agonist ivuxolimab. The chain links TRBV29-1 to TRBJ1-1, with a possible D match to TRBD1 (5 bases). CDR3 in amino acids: CSVGDSLNTEAFF. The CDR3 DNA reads TGCAGCGTTGGTGACAGTTTGAACACTGAAGCTTTCTTT.